This T cell receptor (beta chain) emerged from a study of T cell responses to AZD1222 COVID-19 vaccine. Study background: Pooling was applied to second doses at about 4 or about 12 weeks.

From germline, CDR1 is SGHAT and CDR2 FQNNGV. The V gene lost 0 bases and the J gene lost 10 bases, with 10 bases spanning the gap. The CDR3 has 13 residues. Here immunoSEQ multiplex PCR was the method, and the copy in TCRdb shows in-frame clones only, minus some. The sample lists 95,000 to 150,000 clones, about 91% occurring once. Study-wide findings and caveats: Across spike, vaccine-associated CD4 TCRs were found, dominant at 160-218 and 743-854. The sample set comprised mostly white British donors with more females, and clonal diversity was possibly underestimated.

Of note for this clone: Its antigen is not identified.

This clonotype was sampled from an adult in good health. The genes are TRBV11-2 and TRBJ2-1; the D is unclear. Specimen: peripheral blood, collected on day 0 of AZD1222 vaccination. The CDR3 DNA reads as TGTGCCAGCAGCTTAGAATTTTTGGAAGAGCAGTTCTTC. It yields the protein CASSLEFLEEQFF.